These T cell receptor beta chains were read from a single sample in a study of blood T cell repertoires in COVID-19. Assay used: immunoSEQ multiplex PCR; TCRdb lists only in-frame clones, some missing. The sample carries more than 200,000 clones, approximately 89% recorded once. Input material: peripheral blood. The receptor source for this set is a woman aged 30 to 39 with COVID-19, enrolled during active disease. The CDR3 runs from the conserved cysteine through the conserved F or W. Each record gives: V gene, J gene, D gene, clone size, CDR3 protein, CDR3 DNA. D genes are given only for firm matches. Expanded clones are given a class, and other clones once, few, many or no size at all.

>TRBV6-2/TRBV6-3|TRBJ2-1|NA|NA
CASSYSSNEQFF
TGTGCCAGCAGTTACTCGTCTAATGAGCAGTTCTTC
>TRBV4-2|TRBJ1-4|TRBD1|NA
CASSQEGRGAEKLFF
TGTGCCAGCAGCCAAGAGGGCAGGGGGGCTGAAAAACTGTTTTTT
>TRBV7-9|TRBJ2-7|NA|NA
CASSGEKGSSYEQYF
TGTGCCAGCAGCGGGGAGAAAGGGAGCTCCTACGAGCAGTACTTC
>TRBV18|TRBJ1-5|NA|NA
CASSPHKNQPQHF
TGTGCCAGCTCACCGCACAAAAATCAGCCCCAGCATTTT
>TRBV11-3|TRBJ2-3|TRBD2|NA
CASSSPRGAGGPADTQYF
TGTGCCAGCAGCTCCCCTCGAGGAGCGGGAGGGCCGGCGGATACGCAGTATTTT
>TRBV28|TRBJ1-2|NA|NA
CASSPPRQPHYGYTF
TGTGCCAGCAGTCCGCCACGACAGCCCCACTATGGCTACACCTTC
>TRBV19|TRBJ2-7|NA|NA
CASSSLSGEQYF
TGTGCCAGTAGTTCCCTCAGCGGCGAGCAGTACTTC
>TRBV6-6|TRBJ2-3|NA|NA
CASSRPTGPGATDTQYF
TGTGCCAGCAGCCGACCTACTGGGCCAGGGGCGACAGATACGCAGTATTTT
>TRBV19|TRBJ2-3|TRBD1|once
CASTNTGTGFTDTQYF
TGTGCCAGTACAAACACCGGGACAGGTTTTACAGATACGCAGTATTTT
>TRBV11-1|TRBJ2-7|TRBD2|few
CASSHSGTSGYEQYF
TGTGCCAGCAGCCACTCGGGAACTAGCGGTTACGAGCAGTACTTC
>TRBV11-3|TRBJ1-6|TRBD1|NA
CASSLLPLGEGANSPLHF
TGTGCCAGCAGCCTCCTCCCACTCGGAGAGGGGGCGAATTCACCCCTCCACTTT
>TRBV4-3|TRBJ2-6|NA|NA
CASSQDRNSIAGANVLTF
TGCGCCAGCAGCCAAGACAGGAATTCGATCGCTGGGGCCAACGTCCTGACTTTC
>TRBV4-2|TRBJ1-2|TRBD1|NA
CASSQRGGADGYTF
TGTGCCAGCAGCCAACGAGGGGGCGCGGATGGCTACACCTTC
>TRBV18|TRBJ2-7|NA|NA
CASSPKGHFYEQYF
TGTGCCAGCTCACCAAAGGGACATTTCTACGAGCAGTACTTC
>TRBV5-4|TRBJ2-3|TRBD2|NA
CASSLAGQVYTQYF
TGTGCCAGCAGCTTAGCGGGGCAGGTTTATACGCAGTATTTT
>TRBV12-5|TRBJ2-2|NA|NA
CASGLDGWNGELFF
TGTGCTAGTGGTTTGGACGGGTGGAACGGGGAGCTGTTTTTT
>TRBV19|TRBJ2-3|NA|NA
CASSIGGWNRRTDTQYF
TGTGCCAGTAGTATAGGAGGTTGGAACAGGCGCACAGATACGCAGTATTTT
>TRBV4-1|TRBJ2-2|NA|NA
CASSPRVRTTNTGELFF
TGCGCCAGCAGCCCCCGCGTTAGGACTACGAACACCGGGGAGCTGTTTTTT
>TRBV7-9|TRBJ2-7|NA|NA
CASSLAPTASYEQYF
TGTGCCAGCAGCTTAGCTCCGACAGCCTCCTACGAGCAGTACTTC
>TRBV18|TRBJ2-3|TRBD2|NA
CASAGLAGGTDTQYF
TGTGCCAGCGCCGGACTAGCGGGAGGGACAGATACGCAGTATTTT
>TRBV7-9|TRBJ2-1|TRBD2|NA
CASSSRLAGDGEQFF
TGTGCCAGCAGCTCCAGACTAGCGGGGGACGGTGAGCAGTTCTTC
>TRBV9|TRBJ2-1|TRBD2|NA
CASSVGLADFYNEQFF
TGTGCCAGCAGCGTAGGGCTAGCGGACTTCTACAATGAGCAGTTCTTC
>TRBV5-4|TRBJ2-3|NA|NA
CASSSALGRGVGTDTQYF
TGTGCCAGCAGCTCGGCCTTAGGACGCGGGGTGGGCACAGATACGCAGTATTTT
>TRBV3-1/TRBV3-2|TRBJ2-5|TRBD1|NA
CASSLWQGARETQYF
TGTGCCAGCAGCCTCTGGCAGGGGGCGCGGGAGACCCAGTACTTC
>TRBV2|TRBJ2-1|TRBD2|NA
CASSAASGGAAEQFF
TGTGCCAGCAGTGCGGCTAGCGGGGGGGCGGCTGAGCAGTTCTTC
>TRBV4-1|TRBJ2-1|NA|NA
CASSQRGESYNEQFF
TGCGCCAGCAGCCAACGAGGTGAGTCCTACAATGAGCAGTTCTTC
>TRBV4-2|TRBJ1-4|TRBD1|NA
CASSQQRDRGEKLFF
TGTGCCAGCAGCCAGCAACGGGACAGAGGAGAAAAACTGTTTTTT
>TRBV5-4|TRBJ2-3|NA|NA
CASSSKEADTDTQYF
TGTGCCAGCAGCTCGAAAGAGGCGGACACAGATACGCAGTATTTT
>TRBV28|TRBJ2-3|NA|NA
CASTSGWGAASTDTQYF
TGTGCCAGCACCTCAGGATGGGGAGCAGCTAGCACAGATACGCAGTATTTT
>TRBV7-9|TRBJ2-4|TRBD1|NA
CASSLWTGNLDIQYF
TGTGCCAGCAGCTTATGGACAGGGAACCTGGACATTCAGTACTTC
>TRBV2|TRBJ2-1|TRBD2|once
CASSFTSGGRNEQFF
TGTGCCAGCAGTTTTACTAGCGGGGGGAGGAATGAGCAGTTCTTC
>TRBV5-6|TRBJ1-2|NA|NA
CASSPTGITVPNYGYTF
TGTGCCAGCAGCCCCACAGGGATCACCGTACCTAACTATGGCTACACCTTC
>TRBV5-1|TRBJ1-4|TRBD1|few
CASSLGQGAEKLFF
TGCGCCAGCAGCCTCGGACAGGGGGCTGAAAAACTGTTTTTT
>TRBV7-9|TRBJ1-4|NA|NA
CASSLWAGGRDEKLFF
TGTGCCAGCAGCTTATGGGCTGGGGGGAGGGATGAAAAACTGTTTTTT
>TRBV7-8|TRBJ1-1|TRBD1|NA
CASSFVRGPVGEAFF
TGTGCCAGCAGCTTCGTCAGGGGGCCCGTCGGTGAAGCTTTCTTT
>TRBV27|TRBJ1-1|TRBD1|NA
CASAQGAVTEAFF
TGTGCCAGCGCGCAGGGGGCAGTCACTGAAGCTTTCTTT
>TRBV29-1|TRBJ1-4|NA|NA
CSVGRGRGNEKLFF
TGCAGCGTTGGAAGGGGGAGGGGGAATGAAAAACTGTTTTTT
>TRBV6-5|TRBJ1-1|NA|NA
CASSRRTGGEAFF
TGTGCCAGCAGCCGACGCACGGGGGGTGAAGCTTTCTTT
>TRBV9|TRBJ2-1|NA|NA
CASSVYGGFGSSYNEQFF
TGTGCCAGCAGCGTATATGGAGGGTTTGGGAGCTCCTACAATGAGCAGTTCTTC
>TRBV5-1|TRBJ1-3|TRBD1|NA
CASSLVGQGVPSSFTGNTIYF
TGCGCCAGCAGCTTGGTGGGACAGGGGGTCCCTTCCTCGTTCACTGGAAACACCATATATTTT
>TRBV5-6|TRBJ1-2|TRBD1|NA
CASQEGAGGASSYGYTF
TGTGCCAGCCAGGAGGGGGCAGGGGGCGCTTCGAGCTATGGCTACACCTTC
>TRBV19|TRBJ2-2|TRBD2|NA
CASRVLAEPTGELFF
TGTGCCAGTAGGGTACTAGCGGAGCCCACCGGGGAGCTGTTTTTT
>TRBV3-1/TRBV3-2|TRBJ1-3|NA|NA
CASSYTESGNTIYF
TGTGCCAGCAGCTATACGGAGTCTGGAAACACCATATATTTT
>TRBV6-1|TRBJ2-3|NA|NA
CASSDTTGSSSTDTQYF
TGTGCCAGCAGTGACACGACAGGCTCGTCTAGCACAGATACGCAGTATTTT
>TRBV6-2/TRBV6-3|TRBJ2-1|TRBD1|NA
CASSDPRGSYNEQFF
TGTGCCAGCAGCGACCCCAGGGGGTCCTACAATGAGCAGTTCTTC
>TRBV19|TRBJ2-6|TRBD1|NA
CASSMRGQVSGANVLTF
TGTGCCAGTAGTATGAGGGGACAGGTTTCTGGGGCCAACGTCCTGACTTTC
>TRBV7-9|TRBJ1-2|NA|many
CASSFSREESYTF
TGTGCCAGCAGCTTTAGCAGGGAGGAAAGCTACACCTTC
>TRBV6-6|TRBJ1-3|NA|few
CASSDKGVGNTIYF
TGTGCCAGCAGTGATAAAGGGGTAGGAAACACCATATATTTT
>TRBV6-5|TRBJ1-1|NA|few
CASKSHRGSNTEAFF
TGTGCCAGCAAATCCCATAGGGGGTCGAACACTGAAGCTTTCTTT
>TRBV6-6|TRBJ1-2|TRBD1|once
CASSHRDRDFYGYTF
TGTGCCAGCAGTCACCGGGACAGGGACTTCTATGGCTACACCTTC
>TRBV5-4|TRBJ2-5|NA|NA
CASSLQEGETQYF
TGTGCCAGCAGCTTGCAGGAAGGAGAGACCCAGTACTTC
>TRBV7-9|TRBJ2-1|TRBD1|once
CASSFTRGQGPHNEQFF
TGTGCCAGCAGCTTTACCAGAGGACAGGGCCCCCACAATGAGCAGTTCTTC
>TRBV15|TRBJ2-7|NA|NA
CATSRRGRAPYEQYF
TGTGCCACCAGCAGAAGGGGCAGGGCCCCCTACGAGCAGTACTTC
>TRBV12-3/TRBV12-4|TRBJ2-1|NA|NA
CASSFTSYNEQFF
TGTGCCAGCAGTTTTACATCCTACAATGAGCAGTTCTTC
>TRBV28|TRBJ1-5|NA|NA
CASSLWAQGMTPQHF
TGTGCCAGCAGTTTATGGGCCCAGGGGATGACGCCCCAGCATTTT
>TRBV7-6|TRBJ1-1|TRBD1|NA
CASSPGTGFGSAEAFF
TGTGCCAGCAGCCCCGGGACAGGGTTTGGAAGTGCTGAAGCTTTCTTT
>TRBV29-1|TRBJ1-5|TRBD1|NA
CSVSLEDRGLDSNQPQHF
TGCAGCGTCTCCCTTGAGGACAGGGGGTTAGATAGCAATCAGCCCCAGCATTTT
>TRBV2|TRBJ2-3|NA|NA
CASSDRVTDTQYF
TGTGCCAGCAGTGACAGGGTCACAGATACGCAGTATTTT
>TRBV7-9|TRBJ1-2|TRBD1|NA
CASSRTGYDYGYTF
TGTGCCAGCAGCCGGACAGGGTATGACTATGGCTACACCTTC
>TRBV11-3|TRBJ1-2|NA|NA
CASSPQIRGGDGYTF
TGTGCCAGCAGCCCTCAGATTAGGGGCGGGGATGGCTACACCTTC